This TCR beta chain was captured by sequencing in a study of T-cell memory formation after mild COVID-19. The V gene lost 0 bases and the J gene lost 8 bases, with 16 bases spanning the gap. Germline loops: CDR1 MGHRA, CDR2 YSYEKL. This CDR3 spans 15 amino acids. Only a few counts were recorded for this clonotype. TCRdb fed the 5' RACE reads into MiXCR, producing one record per CDR3 protein. The sample includes 84,000 or so distinct CDR3 sequences, more than 11% of them seen just once. V gene TRBV4-1 combines with J gene TRBJ1-2; D gene ambiguous. The sample was PBMCs or a T cell subset sorted from them (not recorded which). The source is an adult woman who had mild COVID-19 (a few samples of this study predate the infection). Cell type and time point are not known. The DNA of the CDR3 is TGCGCCAGCAGCCAAGATAACGGGAACGCGATGGGCTACACCTTC. This encodes CASSQDNGNAMGYTF.